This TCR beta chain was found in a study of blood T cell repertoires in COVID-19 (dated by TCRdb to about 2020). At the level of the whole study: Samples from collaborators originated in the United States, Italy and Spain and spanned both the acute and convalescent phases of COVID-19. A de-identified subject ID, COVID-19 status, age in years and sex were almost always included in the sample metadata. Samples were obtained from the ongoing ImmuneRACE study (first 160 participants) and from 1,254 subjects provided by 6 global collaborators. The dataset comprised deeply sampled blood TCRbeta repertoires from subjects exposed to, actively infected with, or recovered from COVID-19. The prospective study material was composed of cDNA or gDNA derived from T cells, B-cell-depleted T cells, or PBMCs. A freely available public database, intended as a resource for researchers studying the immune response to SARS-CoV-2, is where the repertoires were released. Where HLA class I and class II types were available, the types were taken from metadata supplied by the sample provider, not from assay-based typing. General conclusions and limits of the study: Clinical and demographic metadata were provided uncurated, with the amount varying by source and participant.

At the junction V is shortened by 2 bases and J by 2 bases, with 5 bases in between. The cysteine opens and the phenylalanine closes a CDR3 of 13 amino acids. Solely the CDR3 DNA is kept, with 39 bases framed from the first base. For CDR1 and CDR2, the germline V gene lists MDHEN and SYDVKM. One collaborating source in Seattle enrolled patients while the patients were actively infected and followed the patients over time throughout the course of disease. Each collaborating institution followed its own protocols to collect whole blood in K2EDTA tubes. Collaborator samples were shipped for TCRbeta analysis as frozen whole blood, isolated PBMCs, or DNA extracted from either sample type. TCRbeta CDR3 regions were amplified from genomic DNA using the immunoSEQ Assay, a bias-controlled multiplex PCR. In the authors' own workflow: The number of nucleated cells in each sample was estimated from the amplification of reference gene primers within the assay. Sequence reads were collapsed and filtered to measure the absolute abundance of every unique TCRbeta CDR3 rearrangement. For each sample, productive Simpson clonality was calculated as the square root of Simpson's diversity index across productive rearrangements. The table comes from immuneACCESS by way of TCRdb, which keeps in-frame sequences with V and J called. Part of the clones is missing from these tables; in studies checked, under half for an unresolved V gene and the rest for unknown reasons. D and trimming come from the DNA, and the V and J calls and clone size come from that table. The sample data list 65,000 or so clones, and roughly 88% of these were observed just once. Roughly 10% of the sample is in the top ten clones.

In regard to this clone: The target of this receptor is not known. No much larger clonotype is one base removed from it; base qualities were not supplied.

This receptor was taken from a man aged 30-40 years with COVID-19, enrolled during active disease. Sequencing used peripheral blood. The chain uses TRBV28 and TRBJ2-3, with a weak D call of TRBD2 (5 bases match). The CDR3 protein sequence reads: CASSLDYTDTQYF. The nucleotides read TGTGCCAGCAGTTTAGACTACACAGATACGCAGTATTTT.